This record covers a single T cell receptor beta chain. It may be a read error: a sequence one base away is much more abundant. TCRdb re-called the PCR reads through MiXCR, storing one row per CDR3 protein. This table has 300,000 to 400,000 distinct CDR3 sequences, about a fifth appearing once. Per the germline V gene, CDR1 is SEHNR and CDR2 is FQNEAQ (reference sequence). CDR3 length: 14 amino acids. This entry comes from a study of molecular identifiers for immune sequencing clone quantification. This clonotype was obtained from a human donor in good health. Some libraries in this study had Jurkat cell RNA spiked in. The chain employs TRBV7-9 and TRBJ2-7; D ambiguous. What was sequenced was naive CD8+ T cells from blood, with Jurkat cell RNA spiked in. Subset: FACS-sorted CD8+CD4-CCR7+CD45RA+ naive T cells. CDR3 DNA sequence: TGTGCCAGCAGCCCGGCAGAAAAAACCTACGAGCAGCACTTC. Translated: CASSPAEKTYEQHF.